This T cell receptor (beta chain) was sequenced in a study of blood T cell repertoires in COVID-19. In the study overall: The study drew acute and convalescent COVID-19 samples from the United States, Italy and Spain. T cells, B-cell-depleted T cells, or PBMCs supplied cDNA or gDNA.

Individuals drawn from around 25 US areas were roughly 18 to 89 years old. In the authors' methods: Reference gene primer amplification gave nucleated cell count estimates. TCRdb keeps only in-frame clones here, not all; method: immunoSEQ multiplex PCR. The V and J calls and the clone size are those of that table, but D and trimming were determined from the DNA. The sample consists of about 230,000 clones, roughly 91% of them appearing once. This CDR3 spans 14 amino acids. CDR1 is MNHEY and CDR2 is SVGAGI in the germline V gene. J gave up 6 bases and V 6 bases, and 6 bases lay outside the gene matches.

The gene calls are TRBV6-5 and TRBJ1-5; 9 nucleotides agree with TRBD1. The sequencing sample was made of PBMCs or T cells enriched from blood (not recorded which). The sequence was collected from a woman under 40 with acute COVID-19. CDR3 protein: CASSTTGGLQPQHF. The CDR3 DNA follows: TGTGCCAGCAGCACCACAGGGGGCCTTCAGCCCCAGCATTTT.